Presented here are 9 T cell receptor beta chains from one specimen sequenced in a study of early T cells in non-severe SARS-CoV-2 infection. TCRdb fed the 5' RACE reads into MiXCR, producing one record per CDR3 protein. The table shows 45,000 to 55,000 distinct CDR3 sequences, with 6.2% occurring only once. Sequencing was performed on whole blood. The receptors originated from an adult who was a healthcare worker with PCR-confirmed SARS-CoV-2 infection or an uninfected control (not recorded which).

This clonotype was observed many times. CDR3 protein: CASSFLGKDTQYF. CDR3 nucleotide sequence: TGTGCCAGCAGTTTCCTTGGGAAAGATACGCAGTATTTT. J is TRBJ2-3 and V is TRBV28, with no clear D. Germline V gene lookup returns CDR1 MDHEN and CDR2 SYDVKM. There are 13 residues in the CDR3. Trimming cost V 3 bases and J 5 bases, with 9 bases left between them. The variable domain in full, completed from reference TRBV28 and TRBJ2-3, reads DVKVTQSSRYLVKRTGEKVFLECVQDMDHENMFWYRQDPGLGLRLIYFSYDVKMKEKGDIPEGYSVSREKKERFSLILESASTNQTSMYLCASSFLGKDTQYFGPGTRLTVL.

This clonotype was detected ten times or more. The V gene is TRBV2, the J gene TRBJ2-7; tentatively, D is TRBD1 (6 bases). The CDR3 runs 14 residues. Deletions cut 6 bases from V and 5 bases from J, with 17 bases between. Germline lookup yields CDR1 SNHLY and CDR2 FYNNEI. In DNA form, the CDR3 reads TGTGCCAGCAGAGAACAGGGTACCTACGACGAGCAGTACTTC. It encodes CASREQGTYDEQYF.

This clonotype was seen a few times. The chain couples TRBV6-5 to TRBJ2-1, with D uncertain. Germline V gene sequence: CDR1 MNHEY, CDR2 SVGAGI. This CDR3 contains 16 residues. The V end lost 1 base, the J end lost 0 bases, and 10 bases lay between the germline ends. CDR3: CASSYFAEPSYNEQFF. DNA of the CDR3: TGTGCCAGCAGTTACTTTGCAGAGCCCTCCTACAATGAGCAGTTCTTC.

This clonotype was seen a few times. The V gene is TRBV4-3, the J gene TRBJ2-7; the match to TRBD2 covers 12 bases. The CDR3 runs 17 residues. J gave up 1 base and V 0 bases, and 4 bases lay outside the gene matches. Germline assignment: CDR1 LGHNA and CDR2 YSLEER. The CDR3 sequence is CASSQDRLAGGSYEQYF. The CDR3 nucleotides are TGCGCCAGCAGCCAAGATAGGCTAGCGGGGGGGTCCTACGAGCAGTACTTC.

This clonotype was counted ten times or more. The rearrangement uses TRBV28 and TRBJ1-2, with 7 positions matching TRBD1. The germline V gene encodes CDR1 MDHEN and CDR2 SYDVKM. J gave up 7 bases and V 2 bases, and 13 bases lay outside the gene matches. The CDR3 runs 16 residues. This CDR3 reads CASSLGQAQPYGGYTF. The CDR3 nucleotides are TGTGCCAGCAGTTTAGGACAGGCACAGCCATATGGTGGCTACACCTTC.

The J gene is TRBJ1-2, the V gene TRBV6-1; D gene uncertain. Trimming removed 1 base at V and 4 bases at J, with 7 bases between. Germline V CDR1 and CDR2: MNHNS, SASEGT. The CDR3 extends over 13 amino acids. The CDR3: CASSEEGLYGYTF. The CDR3 DNA reads as TGTGCCAGCAGTGAAGAAGGCCTCTATGGCTACACCTTC.

In its sample, this clonotype was seen many times. The V and J genes are TRBV29-1 and TRBJ2-3, with TRBD2 matching over 7 bases. The ends lost 1 base at V and 2 bases at J; junction bases unmatched: 3. The CDR3 is 14 residues long. CDR1 is SQVTM and CDR2 is ANQGSEA in the germline V gene. CDR3 sequence: CSVEGRGDTDTQYF. The CDR3 bases are TGCAGCGTTGAAGGCCGGGGGGACACAGATACGCAGTATTTT.

This clonotype came up many times. The chain employs TRBV20-1 and TRBJ2-3, with D perhaps TRBD1 (5 bases). The CDR3 totals 14 residues. V was clipped by 1 base and J by 1 base, with 9 bases between them. From germline, CDR1 is DFQATT and CDR2 SNEGSKA (reference sequence). This chain's CDR3 is CSARGLGGTDTQYF. The CDR3 DNA sequence: TGCAGTGCTAGAGGCCTAGGGGGCACAGATACGCAGTATTTT.

This rearrangement joins TRBV5-4 to TRBJ2-7; D remains unclear. The germline gives CDR1 SGHNT, CDR2 YYREEE (reference sequence). V was trimmed by 4 bases and J by 1 base, leaving 15 bases between them. The CDR3 length is 15 residues. CDR3 DNA: TGTGCCAGCAGCGCAAACGTTGGGCCGTCCTACGAGCAGTACTTC. It is translated as CASSANVGPSYEQYF.